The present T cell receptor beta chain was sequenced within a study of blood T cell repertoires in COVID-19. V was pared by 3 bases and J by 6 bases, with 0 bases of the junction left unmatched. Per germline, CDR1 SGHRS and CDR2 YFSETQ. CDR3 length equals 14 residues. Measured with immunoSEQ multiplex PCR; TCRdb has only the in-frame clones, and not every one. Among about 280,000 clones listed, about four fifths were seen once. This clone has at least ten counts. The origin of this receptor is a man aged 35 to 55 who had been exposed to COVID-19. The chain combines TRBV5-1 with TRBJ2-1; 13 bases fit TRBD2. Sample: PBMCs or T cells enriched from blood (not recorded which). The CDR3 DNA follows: TGCGCCAGCAGCTGGACTAGCGGGAGCAATGAGCAGTTCTTC. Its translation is CASSWTSGSNEQFF.